This paragraph covers one T cell receptor beta chain sequence. Its specificity is not known. The table came from immunoSEQ multiplex PCR; TCRdb's copy has only in-frame clones and leaves some out. The sample has 64,000 or so clones; 84% are singletons. The V end lost 5 bases, the J end lost 3 bases, and 13 bases lay between the germline ends. The CDR3 loop spans 14 amino acids. CDR1 is MNHEY, CDR2 SVGAGI, per germline. The data were obtained in a study of T cell responses to AZD1222 COVID-19 vaccine. Study outcomes and limitations: After two AZD1222 doses, spike-specific TCR breadth and depth rose versus day 0. Females outnumbered males among donors, who were mostly white British; clonal diversity was possibly underestimated. Just a handful of AZD1222 recipients were seropositive at baseline. The study sampled repertoires only after the peak T cell response.

The sequence derives from an adult in good health. The sample here was peripheral blood, taken on day 0 of AZD1222 vaccination. The chain combines TRBV6-5 with TRBJ1-1, with no clear D. The CDR3 region is CASSPSTMDTEAFF. CDR3 in DNA: TGTGCCAGCAGTCCAAGCACCATGGACACTGAAGCTTTCTTT.